Shown below are 26 T cell receptor beta chains from a single sample sequenced in a study of vaccination and CD4 T cells after COVID-19. The Oncomine TCR Beta short-read assay sequenced DNA from cultured CD4+ T cells. TCRdb processed the PCR reads anew with MiXCR; each CDR3 protein has one entry. The profile shows about 13,000 distinct CDR3 sequences, approximately 52% of them singletons. What these receptors recognize is not known. Specified treatment: approximately 10-day PBMC culture with coronavirus spike peptide pools or control peptides (ViraFEST assay). Sequencing was carried out using CD4+ T cells from blood, cultured in vitro. These receptors were taken from a human donor who had recovered from COVID-19.

This clonotype was found a few times. The chain is built from TRBV12-3 or TRBV12-4 and TRBJ1-2; D might be TRBD1 (6 bases). The V gene lost 5 bases and the J gene lost 5 bases, with 12 bases spanning the gap. This CDR3 spans 13 amino acids. The CDR3 region is CASSPTGTYGYTF. DNA of the CDR3: TGTGCCAGCAGTCCGACTGGGACATATGGCTACACCTTC.

The table lists this clonotype with a count of one. The rearrangement links TRBV12-3 or TRBV12-4 to TRBJ2-7, with 7 bases identical to TRBD1. Trimming at V came to 2 bases and at J to 2 bases, leaving 3 bases not matched to a gene. This CDR3 region has 14 residues. CDR3: CASSLIDRAYEQYF. DNA of the CDR3: TGTGCCAGCAGTTTAATCGACAGGGCCTACGAGCAGTACTTC.

The rearrangement joins TRBV20-1 to TRBJ2-5; 8 bases fit TRBD1. CDR1 DFQATT and CDR2 SNEGSKA come from the germline V gene (reference sequence). This CDR3 is 15 amino acids long. CDR3 sequence: CSGGQGARVRETQYF. The CDR3 DNA sequence: TGCAGCGGAGGGCAGGGGGCGAGAGTAAGGGAGACCCAGTACTTC.

This clonotype was observed a handful of times. The chain carries TRBV5-6 and TRBJ1-1; a possible D gene is TRBD1 (5 bases). Trimming took 2 bases from V and 1 from J, leaving 12 bases between them. Germline loops: CDR1 SGHDT, CDR2 YYEEEE. There are 15 residues in the CDR3. The CDR3 DNA sequence: TGTGCCAGCAGCTTACTGGGGGTAGGGAACACTGAAGCTTTCTTT. Translation: CASSLLGVGNTEAFF.

The chain recombines TRBV7-9 with TRBJ2-1; the D call may be TRBD1 or TRBD2 (5 bases each). The V gene's germline CDR1 is SEHNR and CDR2 FQNEAQ (reference sequence). The CDR3 loop spans 15 amino acids. Trimming took 5 bases from V and 0 from J, leaving 11 bases between them. The CDR3 DNA reads TGTGCCAGCAGCGAAGAGGGACGCTCCTACAATGAGCAGTTCTTC. Translation: CASSEEGRSYNEQFF. The full variable domain, in which reference TRBV7-9 and TRBJ2-1 provide the parts outside the CDR3, is DTGVSQNPRHKITKRGQNVTFRCDPISEHNRLYWYRQTLGQGPEFLTYFQNEAQLEKSRLLSDRFSAERPKGSFSTLEIQRTEQGDSAMYLCASSEEGRSYNEQFFGPGTRLTVL.

The chain is built from TRBV25-1 and TRBJ2-7; 8 bases fit TRBD1. CDR3 length: 15 residues. Unmatched junction bases numbered 12, after V lost 8 bases and J lost 3 bases. CDR1 MGHDK and CDR2 SYGVNS come from the germline V gene. The CDR3 DNA sequence: TGTGCCAGCTCAGCCGGAAACAGGGGGGACTACGAGCAGTACTTC. It yields the protein CASSAGNRGDYEQYF.

This chain joins TRBV6-1 and TRBJ2-2, with D unresolved. The germline CDR1 and CDR2 sequences are MNHNS and SASEGT. Trimming shortened V by 8 bases and J by 4 bases, and 8 bases separated the two germline ends. The CDR3 contains 12 residues. The CDR3 nucleotides read TGTGCCAGCCAGCGCGGCACCGGGGAGCTGTTTTTT. This gives the protein CASQRGTGELFF.

The J gene is TRBJ2-2, the V gene TRBV27; D is possibly TRBD1 or TRBD2 (5 bases each). Trimming removed 6 bases from V and 2 bases from J, with 22 bases in between. CDR3 length: 18 residues. Germline lookup yields CDR1 MNHEY and CDR2 SMNVEV (reference sequence). The CDR3 coding sequence is TGTGCCAGCAGCCCCACCCCTCCCGGGACGAGAAACACCGGGGAGCTGTTTTTT. Translated: CASSPTPPGTRNTGELFF.

This clonotype ranks as large. The V and J genes are TRBV27 and TRBJ1-5; maybe TRBD1 (5 bases). V dropped 4 bases and J dropped 2 bases, with 12 bases sitting between them. Germline lookup yields CDR1 MNHEY and CDR2 SMNVEV (reference sequence). The CDR3 extends over 15 amino acids. CDR3 sequence reads: CASSSMGGGNQPQHF. The CDR3 bases are TGTGCCAGCAGTTCCATGGGGGGAGGCAATCAGCCCCAGCATTTT.

V gene TRBV7-2 combines with J gene TRBJ2-5; D gene ambiguous. The V gene's germline CDR1 is SGHTA and CDR2 FQGNSA. Trimming left V 5 bases short and J 2 bases short, with 9 bases between. This CDR3 spans 13 amino acids. The DNA of the CDR3 is TGTGCCAGCAGCCCCCATCCGCAAGAGACCCAGTACTTC. It encodes CASSPHPQETQYF.

This clonotype has just a few counts. The V gene is TRBV10-3, the J gene TRBJ1-2; D is perhaps TRBD1 (6 bases). Deletions cut 10 bases from V and 8 bases from J, with 20 bases between. From germline, CDR1 is ENHRY and CDR2 SYGVKD. The CDR3 loop spans 13 amino acids. For the CDR3, the DNA is TGTGCCACCGGACAGATCCTCCTTCAGGGCTACACCTTC. This codes for CATGQILLQGYTF.

This clonotype was observed a handful of times. This chain joins TRBV2 and TRBJ1-2; 11 bases are a match to TRBD1. This CDR3 has 16 amino acids. The trim removed 1 base at V and 4 bases at J, leaving 5 bases unmatched. Germline CDR1 and CDR2: SNHLY and FYNNEI. The CDR3 protein is CASSEGTGGNSYGYTF. In nucleotides, the CDR3 is TGTGCCAGCAGTGAAGGGACAGGGGGCAACAGCTATGGCTACACCTTC.

This clonotype was counted a single time. This sequence joins TRBV2 and TRBJ2-3, with D tentatively TRBD2 (6 bases). Looked up from germline, CDR1 is SNHLY and CDR2 is FYNNEI. This CDR3 spans 14 amino acids. Trimming cost V 8 bases and J 2 bases, with 14 bases left between them. CDR3 region: CASGRDLATDTQYF. The DNA of the CDR3 is TGTGCCAGCGGCCGGGACTTGGCCACAGATACGCAGTATTTT.

The DNA for the CDR3 is TGTGCCAGCAGTGGTAGGTCGGATACGCAGTATTTT. It is translated as CASSGRSDTQYF. The gene calls are TRBV7-3 and TRBJ2-3; D is ambiguous. Trimming removed 6 bases from V and 6 bases from J, with 10 bases in between. CDR1 SGHTA and CDR2 FQGTGA come from the germline V gene. The CDR3 loop spans 12 amino acids.

The gene calls are TRBV24-1 and TRBJ2-1, with 8 nucleotides matching TRBD2. This CDR3 spans 13 amino acids. V gave up 3 bases and J gave up 12 bases; unmatched junction bases: 6. The germline V gene has CDR1 KGHDR and CDR2 SFDVKD. The CDR3 is CATSDTSGGRQFF. As DNA, the CDR3 is TGTGCCACCAGTGATACAAGCGGGGGCAGGCAGTTCTTC.

This CDR3 reads CSARASRGVEQYF. The DNA of the CDR3 is TGCAGTGCTAGAGCCTCCAGGGGGGTCGAGCAGTACTTC. V is TRBV20-1 and J is TRBJ2-7; D might be TRBD1 (7 bases). This CDR3 has 13 amino acids. The V gene's germline CDR1 is DFQATT and CDR2 SNEGSKA (reference sequence). Trimming took off 1 base at V and 6 bases at J, with 13 bases between the two ends.

This clonotype occurred once. The chain employs TRBV10-2 and TRBJ2-3; 8 nucleotides match TRBD2. The junction had 9 bases not matched to a gene; V was cut back by 8 bases and J by 5 bases. The germline CDR1 and CDR2 sequences are WSHSY and SAAADI. The CDR3 totals 14 residues. CDR3 coding DNA: TGCGCCAGCGGCCCGACGGGAGGGAGAGATACGCAGTATTTT. Translation gives CASGPTGGRDTQYF.

This clonotype has more than one count but fewer than ten. V and J are TRBV6-2 or TRBV6-3 and TRBJ2-2; no reliable D call. CDR1 and CDR2 from the germline V gene are MNHEY and SVGEGT. The V gene lost 2 bases and the J gene lost 4 bases, with 14 bases spanning the gap. This CDR3 has 16 amino acids. As DNA, the CDR3 is TGTGCCAGCAGTTACCCCTTGGGGTCCATCACCGGGGAGCTGTTTTTT. Translated: CASSYPLGSITGELFF.

The table lists this clonotype with a count of one. Its ends do not fully match the called genes, so a read error is possible. This chain uses TRBV29-1 with TRBJ2-1; no clear D. CDR3 length: 14 amino acids. Germline CDR1 SQVTM, CDR2 ANQGSEA. CDR3 DNA sequence: TGCAGCGGATCGACTCTCCTAAGCTACGATGAGCAGTTCTTC. Its translation is CSGSTLLSYDEQFF.

This sequence joins TRBV15 and TRBJ2-7; 8 bases line up with TRBD2. V was pared by 1 base and J by 3 bases, with 11 bases of the junction left unmatched. CDR1 is LNHNV and CDR2 is YYDKDF in the germline V gene (reference sequence). The length of the CDR3 is 17 residues. This CDR3 is CATSRGLAGPFLYEQYF. The CDR3 DNA follows: TGTGCCACCAGCAGAGGGCTAGCGGGCCCGTTCCTCTACGAGCAGTACTTC.

The CDR3 DNA reads as TGCAGTGCTAGAGATCGCGGGAGACGCTACGAGCAGTACTTC. It specifies CSARDRGRRYEQYF. The chain is built from TRBV20-1 and TRBJ2-7; 7 positions agree with TRBD2. The junction had 5 bases not matched to a gene; V was cut back by 0 bases and J by 3 bases. CDR1 is DFQATT, CDR2 SNEGSKA, per germline (reference sequence). There are 14 residues in the CDR3.

V gene TRBV2 combines with J gene TRBJ2-7, with D tentatively TRBD2 (6 bases). The CDR3 consists of 13 residues. In germline, CDR1 is SNHLY, CDR2 FYNNEI. V lost 7 bases, J lost 6 bases, and 16 bases lay in between. CDR3 in DNA: TGTGCCAGCATCAGGCCGGGAGTTGGCGAGCAGTACTTC. This translates into CASIRPGVGEQYF.

V and J are TRBV20-1 and TRBJ2-7; D not certain. Germline V gene sequence: CDR1 DFQATT, CDR2 SNEGSKA (reference sequence). V was cut by 3 bases and J by 4 bases, with 4 bases left in between. CDR3 size: 10 residues. CDR3 region: CSARGYEQYF. The CDR3 DNA is TGCAGTGCTAGGGGATACGAGCAGTACTTC.

This chain uses TRBV30 with TRBJ2-5, with 11 bases identical to TRBD2. The germline V gene has CDR1 GTSNPN and CDR2 SVGIG (reference sequence). The length of the CDR3 is 14 residues. The V gene end was trimmed by 1 base and the J gene end by 4 bases; junction bases not matched to a gene: 2. The CDR3 nucleotides are TGTGCCTGGAGTGCAGGACTAGCGGGAGAGACCCAGTACTTC. Translated, it gives CAWSAGLAGETQYF.

This clonotype showed up just once. The chain carries TRBV7-3 and TRBJ2-3; D may be TRBD1 (5 bases). CDR1 and CDR2 (germline): SGHTA, FQGTGA. V dropped 5 bases and J dropped 3 bases, with 15 bases sitting between them. The CDR3 totals 15 residues. The CDR3, as DNA: TGTGCCAGCAGCCCTTATACCAGGGAAACAGATACGCAGTATTTT. It codes for CASSPYTRETDTQYF.

This clonotype came up once. The chain has TRBV28 and TRBJ1-1; possibly TRBD1 for D (6 bases). Per the germline V gene, CDR1 is MDHEN and CDR2 is SYDVKM. Trimming removed 6 bases from V and 9 bases from J, with 11 bases in between. CDR3 length: 11 amino acids. This chain's CDR3 is CASRRTEKAFF. Written as DNA, the CDR3 is TGTGCCAGCAGGAGGACAGAGAAAGCTTTCTTT. The variable domain in full, completed from reference TRBV28 and TRBJ1-1, reads DVKVTQSSRYLVKRTGEKVFLECVQDMDHENMFWYRQDPGLGLRLIYFSYDVKMKEKGDIPEGYSVSREKKERFSLILESASTNQTSMYLCASRRTEKAFFGQGTRLTVV.